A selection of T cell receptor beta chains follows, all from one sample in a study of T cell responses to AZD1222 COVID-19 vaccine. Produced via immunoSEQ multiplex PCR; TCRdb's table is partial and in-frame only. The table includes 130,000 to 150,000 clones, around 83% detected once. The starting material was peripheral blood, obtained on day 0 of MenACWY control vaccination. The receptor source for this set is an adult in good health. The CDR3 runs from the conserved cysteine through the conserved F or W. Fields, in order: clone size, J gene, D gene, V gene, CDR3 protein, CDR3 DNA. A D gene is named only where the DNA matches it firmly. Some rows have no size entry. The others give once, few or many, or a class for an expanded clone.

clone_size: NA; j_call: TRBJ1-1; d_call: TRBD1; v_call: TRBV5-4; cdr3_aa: CASSSDRDEAFF; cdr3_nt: TGTGCCAGCAGCTCGGACAGGGATGAAGCTTTCTTT
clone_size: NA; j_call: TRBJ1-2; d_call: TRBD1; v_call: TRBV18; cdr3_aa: CASSWDRSDLYGYTF; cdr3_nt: TGTGCCAGCTCATGGGACAGGTCCGATCTCTATGGCTACACCTTC
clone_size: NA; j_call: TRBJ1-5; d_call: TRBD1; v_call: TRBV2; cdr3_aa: CASSLQGARQPQHF; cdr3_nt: TGTGCCAGCAGTTTACAGGGGGCTAGACAGCCCCAGCATTTT
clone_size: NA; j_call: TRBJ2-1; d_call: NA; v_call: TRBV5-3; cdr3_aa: CARSFRTDGGVKEQFF; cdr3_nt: TGTGCCAGAAGCTTCCGAACGGACGGAGGGGTTAAGGAGCAGTTCTTC
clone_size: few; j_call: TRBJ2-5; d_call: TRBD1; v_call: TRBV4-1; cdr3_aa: CASSQLGQMQETQYF; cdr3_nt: TGCGCCAGCAGCCAGCTGGGACAGATGCAAGAGACCCAGTACTTC
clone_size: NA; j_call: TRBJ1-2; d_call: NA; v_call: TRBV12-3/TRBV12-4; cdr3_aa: CASSLVFGYTF; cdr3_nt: TGTGCCAGCAGTTTGGTTTTTGGCTACACCTTC
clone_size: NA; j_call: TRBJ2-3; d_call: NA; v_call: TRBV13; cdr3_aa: CASSPRPGDTQYF; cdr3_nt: TGTGCCAGCAGCCCCCGACCCGGTGATACGCAGTATTTT
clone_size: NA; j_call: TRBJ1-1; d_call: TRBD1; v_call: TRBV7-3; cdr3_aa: CASSFSDREDNTEAFF; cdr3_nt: TGTGCCAGCAGCTTCTCGGACAGGGAAGATAACACTGAAGCTTTCTTT
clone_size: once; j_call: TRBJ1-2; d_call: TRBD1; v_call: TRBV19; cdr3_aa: CASSGQGYGYTF; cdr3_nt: TGTGCCAGTAGTGGACAGGGATATGGCTACACCTTC
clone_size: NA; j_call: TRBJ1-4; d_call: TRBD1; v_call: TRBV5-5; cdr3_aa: CASSLALDRGPEKLFF; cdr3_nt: TGTGCCAGCAGCTTGGCCCTGGACAGGGGGCCCGAAAAACTGTTTTTT
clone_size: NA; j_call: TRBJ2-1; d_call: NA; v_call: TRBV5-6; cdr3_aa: CASSPAPAGGYNEQFF; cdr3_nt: TGTGCCAGCAGCCCGGCACCGGCAGGTGGATACAATGAGCAGTTCTTC
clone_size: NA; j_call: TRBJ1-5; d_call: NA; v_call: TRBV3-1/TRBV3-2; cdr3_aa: CASSQGTANQPQHF; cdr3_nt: TGTGCCAGCAGCCAAGGGACAGCTAATCAGCCCCAGCATTTT
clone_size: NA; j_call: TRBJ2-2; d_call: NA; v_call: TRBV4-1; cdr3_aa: CASSQGPTGELFF; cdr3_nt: TGCGCCAGCAGCCAAGGCCCGACCGGGGAGCTGTTTTTT
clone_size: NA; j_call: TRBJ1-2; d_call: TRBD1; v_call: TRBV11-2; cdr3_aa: CASSLGPGGGYTF; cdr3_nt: TGTGCCAGCAGCTTAGGGCCAGGGGGCGGCTACACCTTC
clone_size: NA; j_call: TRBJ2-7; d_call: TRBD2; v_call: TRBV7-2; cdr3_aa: CASSSTSGASYEQYF; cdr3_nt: TGTGCCAGCAGCTCGACTAGCGGGGCTTCCTACGAGCAGTACTTC
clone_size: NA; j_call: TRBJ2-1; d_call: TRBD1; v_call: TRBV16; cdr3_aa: CASSGGQRNNEQFF; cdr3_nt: TGTGCCAGCAGCGGGGGACAGAGAAACAATGAGCAGTTCTTC
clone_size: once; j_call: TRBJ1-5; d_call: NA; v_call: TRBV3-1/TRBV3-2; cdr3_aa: CASSQSRGPGAGNQPQHF; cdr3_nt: TGTGCCAGCAGCCAAAGTAGGGGCCCCGGGGCGGGCAATCAGCCCCAGCATTTT
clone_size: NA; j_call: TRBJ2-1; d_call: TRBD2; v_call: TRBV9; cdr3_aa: CASGEGGGPNEQFF; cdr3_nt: TGTGCCAGCGGGGAGGGCGGGGGTCCCAATGAGCAGTTCTTC
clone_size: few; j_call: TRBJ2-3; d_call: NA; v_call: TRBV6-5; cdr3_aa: CASSYFLADTQYF; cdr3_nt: TGTGCCAGCAGTTACTTCCTAGCGGATACGCAGTATTTT
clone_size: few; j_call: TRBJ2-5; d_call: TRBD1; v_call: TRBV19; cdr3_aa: CASSDRERETQYF; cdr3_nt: TGTGCCAGTAGTGACAGGGAGAGGGAGACCCAGTACTTC
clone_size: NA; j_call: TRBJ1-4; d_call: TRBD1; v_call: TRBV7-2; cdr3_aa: CASSPRPGTGMGEKLFF; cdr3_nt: TGTGCCAGCAGCCCACGTCCCGGGACAGGGATGGGGGAAAAACTGTTTTTT
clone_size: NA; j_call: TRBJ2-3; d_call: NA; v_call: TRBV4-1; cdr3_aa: CASSQGGAMADTQYF; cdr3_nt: TGCGCCAGCAGCCAAGGAGGCGCCATGGCAGATACGCAGTATTTT
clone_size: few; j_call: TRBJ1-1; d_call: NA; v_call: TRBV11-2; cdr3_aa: CASSLTWAHNTEAFF; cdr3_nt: TGTGCCAGCAGCTTAACATGGGCGCATAACACTGAAGCTTTCTTT
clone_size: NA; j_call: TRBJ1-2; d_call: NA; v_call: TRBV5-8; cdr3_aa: CASSLAFGDYGYTF; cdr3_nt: TGTGCCAGCAGCTTGGCGTTTGGGGACTATGGCTACACCTTC
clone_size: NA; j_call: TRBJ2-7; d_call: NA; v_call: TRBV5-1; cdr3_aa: CASSFGTASSYEQYF; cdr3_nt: TGCGCCAGCAGCTTCGGGACGGCGAGCTCCTACGAGCAGTACTTC
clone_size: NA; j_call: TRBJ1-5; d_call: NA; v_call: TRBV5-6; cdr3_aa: CASSLGGVDNQPQHF; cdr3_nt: TGTGCCAGCAGCTTGGGAGGGGTAGACAATCAGCCCCAGCATTTT
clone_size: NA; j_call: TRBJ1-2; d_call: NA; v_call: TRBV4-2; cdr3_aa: CASSQDRFVLPGSGGYTF; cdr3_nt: TGTGCCAGCAGCCAAGACCGTTTCGTTTTACCTGGATCAGGTGGCTACACCTTC
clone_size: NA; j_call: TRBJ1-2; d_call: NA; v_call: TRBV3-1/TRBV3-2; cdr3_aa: CASSQVNGYGYTF; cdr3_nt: TGTGCCAGCAGCCAAGTTAACGGTTATGGCTACACCTTC
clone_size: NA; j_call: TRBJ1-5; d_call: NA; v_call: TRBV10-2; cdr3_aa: CARPFGPWHQPQHF; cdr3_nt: TGCGCCAGACCATTTGGTCCCTGGCATCAGCCCCAGCATTTT
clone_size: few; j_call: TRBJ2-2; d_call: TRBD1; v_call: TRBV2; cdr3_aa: CASTRDRGRTGELFF; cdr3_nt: TGTGCCAGCACCCGGGACAGGGGTCGTACCGGGGAGCTGTTTTTT
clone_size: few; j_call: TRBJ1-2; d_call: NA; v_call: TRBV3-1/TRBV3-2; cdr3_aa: CASSQGQVMSGGGYTF; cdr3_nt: TGTGCCAGCAGCCAAGGTCAAGTTATGTCAGGTGGAGGCTACACCTTC
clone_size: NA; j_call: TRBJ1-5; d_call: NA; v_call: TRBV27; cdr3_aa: CASSLVRFQPQHF; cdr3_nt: TGTGCCAGCAGTTTAGTTCGGTTTCAGCCCCAGCATTTT
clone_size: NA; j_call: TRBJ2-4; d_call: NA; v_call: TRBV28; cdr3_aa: CASSQIAKNIQYF; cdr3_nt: TGTGCCAGCAGCCAAATAGCCAAAAACATTCAGTACTTC
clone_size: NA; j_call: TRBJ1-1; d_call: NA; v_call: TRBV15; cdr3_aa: CATSSRGGAEAFF; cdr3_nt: TGTGCCACCAGCTCCAGAGGGGGAGCTGAAGCTTTCTTT
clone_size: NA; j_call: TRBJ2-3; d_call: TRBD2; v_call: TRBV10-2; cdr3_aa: CASSSGGLKGTDTQYF; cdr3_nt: TGCGCCAGCAGTAGCGGGGGGCTAAAGGGGACAGATACGCAGTATTTT
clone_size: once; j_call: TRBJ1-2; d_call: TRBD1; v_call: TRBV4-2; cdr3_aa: CASEGQGIYGYTF; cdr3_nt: TGTGCCAGCGAAGGACAGGGGATCTATGGCTACACCTTC
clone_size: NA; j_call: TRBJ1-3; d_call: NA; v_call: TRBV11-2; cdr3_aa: CASSLANPGNTIYF; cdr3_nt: TGTGCCAGCAGCTTAGCAAATCCCGGAAACACCATATATTTT
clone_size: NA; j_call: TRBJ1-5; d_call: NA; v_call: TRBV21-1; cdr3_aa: CASSLKHGSSRYSNQPQHF; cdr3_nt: TGTGCCAGCAGCTTAAAGCATGGCAGTTCCCGTTATAGCAATCAGCCCCAGCATTTT
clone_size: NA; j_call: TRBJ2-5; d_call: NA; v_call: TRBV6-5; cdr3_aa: CASFRRGQETQYF; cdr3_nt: TGTGCCAGCTTCAGGAGGGGGCAGGAGACCCAGTACTTC
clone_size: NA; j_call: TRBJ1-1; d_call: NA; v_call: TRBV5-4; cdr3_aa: CASSLVRAEGEAFF; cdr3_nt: TGTGCCAGCAGCTTGGTGAGGGCCGAAGGAGAAGCTTTCTTT
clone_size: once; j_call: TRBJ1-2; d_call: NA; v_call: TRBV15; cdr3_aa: CATSRDPPGRLSNYGYTF; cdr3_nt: TGTGCCACCAGCAGAGACCCTCCGGGGAGGCTTTCTAACTATGGCTACACCTTC
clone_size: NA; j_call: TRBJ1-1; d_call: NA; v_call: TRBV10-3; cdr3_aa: CAISESGGKVAEAFF; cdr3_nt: TGTGCCATCAGTGAGTCTGGAGGGAAGGTAGCTGAAGCTTTCTTT
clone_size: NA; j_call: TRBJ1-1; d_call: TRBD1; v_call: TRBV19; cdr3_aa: CASSPRQGNTEAFF; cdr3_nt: TGTGCCAGTAGTCCCCGACAGGGGAACACTGAAGCTTTCTTT
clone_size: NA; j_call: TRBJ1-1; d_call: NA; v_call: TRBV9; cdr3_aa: CASSPGLNTEAFF; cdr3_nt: TGTGCCAGCAGCCCCGGACTGAACACTGAAGCTTTCTTT
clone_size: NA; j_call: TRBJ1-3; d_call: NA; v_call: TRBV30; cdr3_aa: CAWSVYGESGDTIYF; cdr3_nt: TGTGCCTGGAGTGTATATGGCGAGAGCGGGGACACCATATATTTT
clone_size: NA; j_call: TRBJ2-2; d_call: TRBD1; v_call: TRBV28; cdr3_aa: CASKPWTGGTGELFF; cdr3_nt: TGTGCCAGCAAGCCGTGGACAGGGGGCACCGGGGAGCTGTTTTTT
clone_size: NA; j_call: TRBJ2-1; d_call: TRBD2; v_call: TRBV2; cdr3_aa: CASSSASGGSYNEQFF; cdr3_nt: TGTGCCAGCAGTTCGGCTAGCGGGGGCTCCTACAATGAGCAGTTCTTC
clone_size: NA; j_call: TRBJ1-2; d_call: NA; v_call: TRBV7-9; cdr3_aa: CASSFSADGGGYTF; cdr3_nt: TGTGCCAGCAGCTTTTCAGCGGACGGTGGGGGCTACACCTTC